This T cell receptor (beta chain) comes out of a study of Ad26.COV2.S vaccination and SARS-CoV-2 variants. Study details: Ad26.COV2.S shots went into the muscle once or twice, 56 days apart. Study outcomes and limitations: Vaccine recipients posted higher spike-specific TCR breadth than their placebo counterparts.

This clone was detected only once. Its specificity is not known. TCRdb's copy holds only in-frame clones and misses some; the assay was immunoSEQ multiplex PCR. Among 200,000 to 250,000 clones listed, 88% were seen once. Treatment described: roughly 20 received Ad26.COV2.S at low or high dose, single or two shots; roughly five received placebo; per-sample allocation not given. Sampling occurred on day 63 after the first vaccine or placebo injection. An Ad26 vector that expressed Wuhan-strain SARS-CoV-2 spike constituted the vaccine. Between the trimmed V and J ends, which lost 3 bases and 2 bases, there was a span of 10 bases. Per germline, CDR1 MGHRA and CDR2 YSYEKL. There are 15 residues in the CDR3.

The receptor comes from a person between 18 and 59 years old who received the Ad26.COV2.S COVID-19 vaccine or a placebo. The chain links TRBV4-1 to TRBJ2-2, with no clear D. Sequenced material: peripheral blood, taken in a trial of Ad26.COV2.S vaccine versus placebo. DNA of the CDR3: TGCGCCAGCAGCCACATTGGGCGTAACACCGGGGAGCTGTTTTTT. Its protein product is CASSHIGRNTGELFF.